Listed here are 21 T cell receptor beta chains from one sample, sequenced in a study of metastatic and nonmetastatic thyroid tumors. All patients were treatment-naive before thyroid surgery. TCRdb re-analyzed the PCR reads through MiXCR. The sample records roughly 38,000 clones, around 10% being singletons. Material for sequencing was blood. Receptors were obtained from a male donor with papillary thyroid cancer or a benign thyroid nodule (not recorded which). Some clones in this sample may be carry-over from other donors' samples.

This clone was detected ten times or more. The same CDR3 also results from other DNA sequences found in this sample. This chain uses TRBV28 with TRBJ1-1; 11 bases are a match to TRBD1. This CDR3 comprises 15 residues. With 6 bases clipped from V and 4 bases from J, the junction kept 7 bases outside the gene matches. Germline lookup yields CDR1 MDHEN and CDR2 SYDVKM. The chain's CDR3 is CASSRTGGGFTEAFF. CDR3 nucleotide sequence: TGTGCCAGCAGCAGGACAGGGGGCGGATTCACTGAAGCTTTCTTT.

This clone occurred many times. This rearrangement joins TRBV20-1 to TRBJ2-3; D not certain. The length of the CDR3 is 15 residues. The germline gives CDR1 DFQATT, CDR2 SNEGSKA (reference sequence). The V gene lost 3 bases and the J gene lost 0 bases, with 13 bases spanning the gap. This CDR3 reads CSARPPAPSTDTQYF. In DNA, the CDR3 is TGCAGTGCTAGGCCTCCAGCGCCTAGCACAGATACGCAGTATTTT.

This clone was counted ten times or more. The rearrangement uses TRBV30 and TRBJ2-7, with 8 bases lining up with TRBD2. Trimming took 5 bases from V and 0 from J; bases not matched to a gene: 3. The length of the CDR3 is 13 residues. Germline V lookup: CDR1 GTSNPN, CDR2 SVGIG (reference sequence). The chain's CDR3 is CAWERGSSYEQYF. The DNA for the CDR3 is TGTGCCTGGGAGCGGGGGTCCTCCTACGAGCAGTACTTC. Using reference TRBV30 and TRBJ2-7 for the parts outside the CDR3, the full variable domain is SQTIHQWPATLVQPVGSPLSLECTVEGTSNPNLYWYRQAAGRGLQLLFYSVGIGQISSEVPQNLSASRPQDRQFILSSKKLLLSDSGFYLCAWERGSSYEQYFGPGTRLTVT.

This clone was observed many times. The rearrangement links TRBV5-1 to TRBJ2-7; 11 nucleotides line up with TRBD2. The J segment lost 4 bases and the V segment lost 4 bases, leaving 4 bases of the junction unmatched. This CDR3 is 14 amino acids long. Germline V lookup: CDR1 SGHRS, CDR2 YFSETQ. CDR3: CASSLLAGGYEQYF. CDR3 DNA sequence: TGCGCCAGCAGCCTGCTAGCGGGGGGATACGAGCAGTACTTC.

This clone was seen repeatedly, ten times or more. The chain is built from TRBV20-1 and TRBJ2-1, with 15 bases fitting TRBD2. Germline V CDR1 and CDR2: DFQATT, SNEGSKA (reference sequence). With 5 bases clipped from V and 1 base from J, the junction kept 12 bases outside the gene matches. CDR3 length: 19 amino acids. The CDR3 DNA reads TGCAGTGCTCCTACCCCGGGACTAGCGGGAGGCCGGTCCTACAATGAGCAGTTCTTC. This encodes CSAPTPGLAGGRSYNEQFF.

Remarks on this clone: At one of its ends the junction is not consistent with the germline gene, which may arise from a read error. The sample holds other DNA sequences that translate to the same CDR3. The chain is built from TRBV20-1 and TRBJ2-3; no reliable D call. The germline V gene encodes CDR1 DFQATT and CDR2 SNEGSKA (reference sequence). The CDR3 contains 13 residues. CDR3: CSAIFSGTDTQYF. CDR3 bases: TGCAGTGCTATCTTTTCTGGCACAGATACGCAGTACTTT.

The V and J genes are TRBV3-1 and TRBJ2-7, with 7 bases fitting TRBD1. Germline CDR1 is LGHDT and CDR2 is YNNKEL (reference sequence). The V and J ends lost 3 bases and 2 bases, in that order; junction bases with no gene match: 10. This CDR3 region has 16 residues. The CDR3 DNA sequence: TGTGCCAGCAGCCACCTGCGTAGGGACAGCACCTACGAGCAGTACTTC. Amino acids: CASSHLRRDSTYEQYF.

This clone was counted at least ten times. V gene TRBV20-1 combines with J gene TRBJ2-5; 8 nucleotides match TRBD1. There are 15 residues in the CDR3. V dropped 0 bases and J dropped 4; count of bases not matched to a gene: 7. Germline CDR1 and CDR2: DFQATT and SNEGSKA (reference sequence). This CDR3 reads CSARDGGQGRETQYF. In DNA form, the CDR3 reads TGCAGTGCTAGAGATGGAGGACAGGGTCGAGAGACCCAGTACTTC.

This clone came up many times. Other DNA sequences of this sample code for an identical CDR3. The chain employs TRBV6-4 and TRBJ2-3; 10 bases align to TRBD1. Per germline, CDR1 MRHNA and CDR2 SNTAGT. This CDR3 region has 15 residues. V dropped 4 bases and J dropped 1; count of bases not matched to a gene: 2. The CDR3, as DNA: TGTGCCAGCAGTGCAGGGACAGGGGGCACAGATACGCAGTATTTT. It codes for CASSAGTGGTDTQYF.

This clone has only a few counts. As the CDR3 is not closed by the conserved phenylalanine or tryptophan, this likely results from a read error. The DNA is omitted, as the CDR3 cannot be located on it reliably, and the CDR3 follows TCRdb's listing. The chain employs TRBV5-4 and TRBJ2-1; the table's D call, TRBD1, has no DNA check behind it. Germline CDR1 SGHNT, CDR2 YYREEE (reference sequence). The CDR3 is 13 amino acids long, termini counted. CDR3: CASSLEGTGFSVI.

The genes are TRBV27 and TRBJ2-7, with 14 bases that match TRBD2. Germline CDR1 and CDR2: MNHEY and SMNVEV (reference sequence). The trim removed 4 bases at V and 1 base at J, leaving 6 bases unmatched. The CDR3 extends over 17 amino acids. CDR3 DNA sequence: TGTGCCAGCAGTTCCCACCGGACTAGCGGGAGGTCCTACGAGCAGTACTTC. It codes for CASSSHRTSGRSYEQYF.

The chain combines TRBV28 with TRBJ2-5; D is perhaps TRBD1 (6 bases). Looked up from germline, CDR1 is MDHEN and CDR2 is SYDVKM. The CDR3 runs 17 residues. V was clipped by 3 bases and J by 5 bases, with 22 bases between them. The CDR3 is CASSFGYRGHRGETQYF. As DNA, the CDR3 is TGTGCCAGCAGTTTTGGTTATCGCGGACATAGGGGGGAGACCCAGTACTTC.

Remarks on this clone: The junction departs from the called germline gene at one end, perhaps through a read error. This sequence joins TRBV6-1 and TRBJ2-2; a possible D gene is TRBD2 (5 bases). The CDR3 consists of 15 residues. CDR1 MNHNS and CDR2 SASEGT come from the germline V gene. CDR3 in amino acids: CASQPDLWNTGELLF. The CDR3 DNA reads TGTGCCAGCCAGCCCGACTTATGGAACACTGGGGAGCTGTTGTTT.

This clone appeared many times. V usage is TRBV4-2 and J usage is TRBJ1-1; D unclear. Germline V CDR1 and CDR2: LGHNA, YNFKEQ. The ends were cut back, 3 bases at V and 4 bases at J, with 12 bases in the middle. The CDR3 has 14 residues. The CDR3: CASSHRTGGTEAFF. The DNA of the CDR3 is TGTGCCAGCAGCCACCGGACGGGAGGCACTGAAGCTTTCTTT.

In this sample, this clone turned up many times. V is TRBV6-2 or TRBV6-3 and J is TRBJ1-1, with 11 bases matching TRBD1. The CDR3 totals 16 residues. Germline V CDR1 and CDR2: MNHEY, SVGEGT. Trimming at V came to 6 bases and at J to 4 bases, leaving 10 bases not matched to a gene. As DNA, the CDR3 is TGTGCCAGCAGGCCCGGACAGGGGGCGATGGGCACTGAAGCTTTCTTT. It specifies CASRPGQGAMGTEAFF.

Concerning this clone itself: A read error may explain this, as a much larger clone is one base away. Other DNA sequences in this sample translate to the same CDR3. CDR3 residues: CASSPAGRLNEQFF. The CDR3 DNA follows: TGCGCCAGCAGCCCGGCCGGGCGGTTGAATGAGCAGTTCTTC. This sequence joins TRBV4-1 and TRBJ2-1; D call uncertain. V was cut by 4 bases and J by 7 bases, with 14 bases left in between. Germline CDR1 reads MGHRA; CDR2 reads YSYEKL. This CDR3 has 14 residues.

This clone was seen only a few times. A much larger clone sits a single nucleotide away, making a read error possible. The rearrangement uses TRBV3-1 and TRBJ2-7; no clear D gene. In germline, CDR1 is LGHDT, CDR2 YNNKEL (reference sequence). The CDR3 consists of 13 residues. CDR3 protein: CASSQGSPYEQHF. The CDR3, as DNA: TGTGCCAGCAGCCAAGGCTCCCCTTACGAGCAGCACTTC.

This chain joins TRBV4-2 and TRBJ2-3, with D unclear. Looked up from germline, CDR1 is LGHNA and CDR2 is YNFKEQ. The CDR3 consists of 17 residues. Trimming removed 1 base from V and 4 bases from J, with 18 bases in between. In nucleotides, the CDR3 is TGTGCCAGCAGCCAAGTTTATATGGTATCGGCGTCAGATACGCAGTATTTT. Its translation is CASSQVYMVSASDTQYF.

This clone was observed many times. The sample has other DNA sequences that encode this CDR3 too. V is TRBV11-2 and J is TRBJ2-7; D tentatively reads TRBD1 or TRBD2 (6 bases each). CDR1 is SGHAT and CDR2 is FQNNGV in the germline V gene. With 1 base removed from V and 0 bases from J, the gap between germline ends came to 13 bases. This CDR3 spans 16 amino acids. CDR3 protein: CASSLVGGPSSYEQYF. The CDR3 nucleotides read TGTGCCAGCAGCTTAGTGGGGGGCCCGAGCTCCTACGAGCAGTACTTC.

This clone was detected many times. The rearrangement links TRBV6-2 or TRBV6-3 to TRBJ2-3, with 7 bases aligning to TRBD2. Germline loops: CDR1 MNHEY, CDR2 SVGEGT. V gave up 5 bases and J gave up 4 bases; unmatched junction bases: 12. This CDR3 comprises 16 residues. The CDR3 sequence is CASSLGAGPGSDTQYF. The DNA for the CDR3 is TGTGCCAGCAGTCTAGGAGCGGGACCCGGCTCAGATACGCAGTATTTT.

This clone showed up many times. The chain uses TRBV7-6 and TRBJ2-1, with 7 positions matching TRBD2. Per germline, CDR1 SGHVS and CDR2 FNYEAQ. Trimming took 4 bases from V and 6 from J; bases not matched to a gene: 12. This CDR3 has 16 residues. In DNA form, the CDR3 reads TGTGCCAGCAGCTGGGGAGGGGCACCGAAAACCAATGAGCAGTTCTTC. Amino acids: CASSWGGAPKTNEQFF.